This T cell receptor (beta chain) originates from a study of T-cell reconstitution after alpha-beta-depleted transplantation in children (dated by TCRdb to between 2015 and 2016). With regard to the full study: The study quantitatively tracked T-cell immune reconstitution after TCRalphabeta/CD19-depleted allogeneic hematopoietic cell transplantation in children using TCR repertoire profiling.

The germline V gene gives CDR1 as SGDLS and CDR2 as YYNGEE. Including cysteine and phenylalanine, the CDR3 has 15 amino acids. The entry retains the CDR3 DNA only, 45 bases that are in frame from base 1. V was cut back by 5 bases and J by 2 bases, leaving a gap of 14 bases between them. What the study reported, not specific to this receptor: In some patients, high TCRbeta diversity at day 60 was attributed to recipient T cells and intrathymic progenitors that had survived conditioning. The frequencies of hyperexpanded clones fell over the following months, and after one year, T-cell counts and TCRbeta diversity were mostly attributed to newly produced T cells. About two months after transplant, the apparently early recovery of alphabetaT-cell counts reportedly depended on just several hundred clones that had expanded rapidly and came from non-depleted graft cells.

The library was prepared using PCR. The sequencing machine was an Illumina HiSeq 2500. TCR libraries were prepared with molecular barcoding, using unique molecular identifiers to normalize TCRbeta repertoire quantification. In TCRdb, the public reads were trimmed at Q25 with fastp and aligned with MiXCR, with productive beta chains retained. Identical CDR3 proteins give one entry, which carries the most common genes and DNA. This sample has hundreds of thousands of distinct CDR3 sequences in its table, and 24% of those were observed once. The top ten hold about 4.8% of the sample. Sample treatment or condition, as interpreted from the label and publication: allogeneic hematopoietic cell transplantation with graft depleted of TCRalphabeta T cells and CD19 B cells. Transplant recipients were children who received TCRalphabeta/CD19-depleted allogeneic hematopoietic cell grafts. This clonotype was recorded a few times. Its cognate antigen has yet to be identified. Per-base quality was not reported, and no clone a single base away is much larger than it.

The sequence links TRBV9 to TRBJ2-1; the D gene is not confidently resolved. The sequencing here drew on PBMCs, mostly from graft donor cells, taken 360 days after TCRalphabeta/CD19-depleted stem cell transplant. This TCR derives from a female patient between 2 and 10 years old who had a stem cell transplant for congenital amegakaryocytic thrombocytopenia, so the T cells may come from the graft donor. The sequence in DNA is TGTGCCAGCAGTCCGCTAGGCGCCGCCTACAATGAGCAGTTCTTC. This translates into CASSPLGAAYNEQFF. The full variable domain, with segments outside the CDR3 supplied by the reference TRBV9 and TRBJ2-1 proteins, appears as DSGVTQTPKHLITATGQRVTLRCSPRSGDLSVYWYQQSLDQGLQFLIQYYNGEERAKGNILERFSAQQFPDLHSELNLSSLELGDSALYFCASSPLGAAYNEQFFGPGTRLTVL.